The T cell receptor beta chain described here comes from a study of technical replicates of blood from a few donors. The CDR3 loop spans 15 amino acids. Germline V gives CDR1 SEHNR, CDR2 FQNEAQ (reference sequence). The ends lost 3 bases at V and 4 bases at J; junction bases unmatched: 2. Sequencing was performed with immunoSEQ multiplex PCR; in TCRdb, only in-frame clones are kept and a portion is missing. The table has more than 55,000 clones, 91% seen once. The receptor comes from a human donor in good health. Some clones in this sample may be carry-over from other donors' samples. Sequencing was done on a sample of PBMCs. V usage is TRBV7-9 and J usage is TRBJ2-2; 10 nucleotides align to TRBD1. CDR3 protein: CASSLRDRGTGELFF. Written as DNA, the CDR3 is TGTGCCAGCAGCTTGAGGGACAGGGGCACCGGGGAGCTGTTTTTT. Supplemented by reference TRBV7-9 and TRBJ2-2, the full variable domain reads DTGVSQNPRHKITKRGQNVTFRCDPISEHNRLYWYRQTLGQGPEFLTYFQNEAQLEKSRLLSDRFSAERPKGSFSTLEIQRTEQGDSAMYLCASSLRDRGTGELFFGEGSRLTVL.